Given below is one T cell receptor (beta chain) in context. Antigen specificity is unknown. The source of the sample is a study of T cells in Graves' hyperthyroidism and ophthalmopathy. Study-wide points: Through a model of 13 V-J features, ophthalmopathy was separated from stable hyperthyroidism.

The germline gives CDR1 KGHSH, CDR2 LQKENI. This CDR3 region has 14 residues. Trimming removed 3 bases at V and 1 base at J, with 9 bases between. Researchers took RNA transcripts and amplified the TCR beta CDR3 regions from them. Using the HTBI primer set, a first-round RT-PCR was run on the TCR CDR3. TCRdb passed the multiplex PCR reads through MiXCR, listing each CDR3 protein once. The repertoire consists of about 270,000 distinct CDR3 sequences, with about 20% occurring once and the leading ten covering around 64%. The receptor was isolated from a young man with Graves' ophthalmopathy. The chain joins TRBV18 to TRBJ1-2; D may be TRBD1 (6 bases). The source material was blood. CDR3 protein: CASSPTGINYGYTF. The CDR3 coding sequence is TGTGCCAGCTCACCGACAGGTATTAACTATGGCTACACCTTC.